A single sample is the source of the 25 T cell receptor beta chains below, sequenced in a study of metastatic and nonmetastatic thyroid tumors. TCRdb redid the clone calls on the PCR reads using MiXCR. The sample has about 39,000 clones, more than 15% seen once. There were no patients who had received any treatment before thyroid surgery. Source material: blood. These receptors were obtained from a female donor with papillary thyroid cancer or a benign thyroid nodule (not recorded which). Some clones in this sample may be carry-over from other donors' samples.

This clone was found many times. The chain carries TRBV12-5 and TRBJ1-1; the D is unclear. This CDR3 region has 12 residues. CDR1 and CDR2 (germline): LGHNT, FRNRAP. The V end was cut by 2 bases, the J end by 10 bases, with 11 bases between. The CDR3 nucleotides read TGTGCTAGTGGTTTGTTTGGCGGCATAGCTTTCTTT. It is translated as CASGLFGGIAFF. Drawing the rest from reference TRBV12-5 and TRBJ1-1, the complete variable domain is DARVTQTPRHKVTEMGQEVTMRCQPILGHNTVFWYRQTMMQGLELLAYFRNRAPLDDSGMPKDRFSAEMPDATLATLKIQPSEPRDSAVYFCASGLFGGIAFFGQGTRLTVV.

This clone occurred many times. V and J are TRBV6-1 and TRBJ2-7, with 10 positions matching TRBD1. Germline CDR1 is MNHNS and CDR2 is SASEGT. J lost 5 bases, V lost 7 bases, and 11 bases had no gene match. The CDR3 sequence is 15 residues long. CDR3 region: CASTPRQGARDEQYF. DNA for the CDR3: TGTGCCAGCACACCTAGACAGGGGGCTCGGGACGAGCAGTACTTC.

There are many counts of this clone. V usage is TRBV25-1 and J usage is TRBJ1-6; D call uncertain. This CDR3 contains 12 residues. The V end was cut by 2 bases, the J end by 12 bases, with 8 bases between. CDR1 is MGHDK, CDR2 SYGVNS, per germline. This CDR3 reads CASSEGRGPLHF. CDR3 sequence (DNA): TGTGCCAGCAGTGAAGGTCGGGGACCCCTCCACTTT. The full variable domain, its missing parts supplied by reference TRBV25-1 and TRBJ1-6, is EADIYQTPRYLVIGTGKKITLECSQTMGHDKMYWYQQDPGMELHLIHYSYGVNSTEKGDLSSESTVSRIRTEHFPLTLESARPSHTSQYLCASSEGRGPLHFGNGTRLTVT.

This clone was seen only once. This sequence joins TRBV20-1 and TRBJ1-6, with D perhaps TRBD1 (5 bases). CDR1 and CDR2 (germline): DFQATT, SNEGSKA (reference sequence). The CDR3 runs to 14 residues. Trimming took off 4 bases at V and 9 bases at J, with 16 bases between the two ends. The chain's CDR3 is CSATRWDGGSPLHF. The CDR3 nucleotides are TGCAGTGCTACCAGGTGGGACGGAGGTTCACCCCTCCACTTT.

This clone was detected ten times or more. V usage is TRBV20-1 and J usage is TRBJ2-6; D not certain. V shed 6 bases and J shed 0 bases, with 12 bases lying between them. Germline CDR1 DFQATT, CDR2 SNEGSKA (reference sequence). The CDR3 length is 15 residues. The CDR3 sequence is CSAQSWDSGANVLTF. CDR3 sequence (DNA): TGCAGTGCCCAGTCTTGGGACTCTGGGGCCAACGTCCTGACTTTC.

The table lists this clone with many counts. A read error is possible here, since a much larger clone lies one base away. Other DNA sequences from this sample encode an identical CDR3 as well. V and J are TRBV28 and TRBJ1-4; a weak D match, TRBD1 (6 bases). The CDR3 has 15 residues. Trimming stripped 3 bases from V and 8 bases from J, with 16 bases between. The germline CDR1 and CDR2 sequences are MDHEN and SYDVKM. The CDR3 region is CASSLGGRVYEKLFF. The DNA of the CDR3 is TGTGCCAGCAGTTTGGGGGGCCGTGTCTACGAAAAACTGTTTTTT.

Many counts were recorded for this clone. CDR3 in DNA: TGTGCCAGCACGGGACCGAGCAATCAGCCCCAGCATTTT. Its protein product is CASTGPSNQPQHF. V usage is TRBV2 and J usage is TRBJ1-5, with a weak D call TRBD1 (5 bases). The CDR3 sequence is 13 residues long. CDR1 is SNHLY and CDR2 is FYNNEI in the germline V gene. The V gene lost 7 bases and the J gene lost 1 base, with 8 bases spanning the gap.

This clone occurred many times. The chain recombines TRBV7-2 with TRBJ2-1; 11 bases are shared with TRBD1. Looked up from germline, CDR1 is SGHTA and CDR2 is FQGNSA. The V gene end was trimmed by 5 bases and the J gene end by 9 bases; junction bases not matched to a gene: 3. The CDR3 is made up of 13 amino acids. CDR3 nucleotide sequence: TGTGCCAGCAGCCCGGGACAGGGGGGTGAGCAGTTCTTC. Amino acids: CASSPGQGGEQFF.

This chain uses TRBV4-1 with TRBJ1-6, with D hard to call. Trimming pared 4 bases from V and 0 bases from J, leaving 13 bases between. This CDR3 contains 17 residues. Germline CDR1 and CDR2: MGHRA and YSYEKL. The CDR3 nucleotides are TGCGCCAGCAGCCTAGGGCCAATTAGCTCCTATAATTCACCCCTCCACTTT. This sequence encodes CASSLGPISSYNSPLHF.

V gene TRBV5-6 combines with J gene TRBJ2-3; TRBD2 aligns across 8 bases. After removal of 3 bases from V and 5 bases from J, the junction contained 11 bases not matched to a gene. Germline V gives CDR1 SGHDT, CDR2 YYEEEE. The CDR3 sequence is 16 residues long. Here the CDR3 DNA reads TGTGCCAGCAGCTCACTAAGAGCGGGAGCCGGAGATACGCAGTATTTT. As protein: CASSSLRAGAGDTQYF.

This clone was detected many times. The chain carries TRBV6-2 or TRBV6-3 and TRBJ2-1; 10 nucleotides line up with TRBD1. CDR1 and CDR2 (germline): MNHEY, SVGEGT. The CDR3 totals 17 residues. V trimming: 1 base; J trimming: 8 bases; junction bases outside the gene matches: 11. CDR3 sequence: CASSYYFPGTGVDEQFF. CDR3 nucleotides: TGTGCCAGCAGTTACTACTTCCCCGGGACAGGGGTCGATGAGCAGTTCTTC.

In its sample, this clone was seen many times. The CDR3 sequence: CSAALPSGRAYEQYF. CDR3 nucleotide sequence: TGCAGTGCCGCCCTACCGAGCGGGAGAGCCTACGAGCAGTACTTC. This chain joins TRBV20-1 and TRBJ2-7; 8 positions agree with TRBD2. From germline, CDR1 is DFQATT and CDR2 SNEGSKA (reference sequence). The junction had 12 bases not matched to a gene; V was cut back by 6 bases and J by 2 bases. The CDR3 contains 15 residues.

This clone was counted only a few times. Mismatch with germline at one junction end may stem from a read error. V usage is TRBV7-2 and J usage is TRBJ2-2, with D tentatively TRBD2 (5 bases). This CDR3 spans 14 amino acids. Germline loops: CDR1 SGHTA, CDR2 FQGNSA. CDR3 amino acids: CASIMDSNTGELFF. The CDR3 DNA follows: TGTGCCAGCATCATGGACTCGAACACCGGGGAGCTGTTTTTC.

This clone was observed at least ten times. The chain has TRBV5-1 and TRBJ2-1, with 7 bases fitting TRBD2. This CDR3 is built from 14 residues. V lost 5 bases to trimming and J lost 11 bases; unmatched junction nucleotides: 13. Germline assignment: CDR1 SGHRS and CDR2 YFSETQ. Here the CDR3 DNA reads TGCGCCAGCAGTGGACTAGATCGTCATAGGAAGCAGTTCTTC. Protein product: CASSGLDRHRKQFF. The whole variable domain, remainder taken from reference TRBV5-1 and TRBJ2-1, is KAGVTQTPRYLIKTRGQQVTLSCSPISGHRSVSWYQQTPGQGLQFLFEYFSETQRNKGNFPGRFSGRQFSNSRSEMNVSTLELGDSALYLCASSGLDRHRKQFFGPGTRLTVL.

There are many counts of this clone. V and J are TRBV20-1 and TRBJ2-3; 9 bases are shared with TRBD2. CDR1 is DFQATT, CDR2 SNEGSKA, per germline (reference sequence). The CDR3 covers 15 residues. The V gene end was trimmed by 6 bases and the J gene end by 1 base; junction bases not matched to a gene: 8. Here the CDR3 DNA reads TGCAGTGCCCCAGCGGGGGGTTGGGGCACAGATACGCAGTATTTT. It specifies CSAPAGGWGTDTQYF.

Ten or more counts support this clone. The chain couples TRBV19 to TRBJ1-5; D is unresolved. The CDR3 totals 15 residues. Trimming pared 5 bases from V and 0 bases from J, leaving 11 bases between. Germline CDR1 is LNHDA and CDR2 is SQIVND (reference sequence). The CDR3 loop reads CASSPTRVSNQPQHF. The DNA for the CDR3 is TGTGCCAGTAGTCCTACAAGGGTTAGCAATCAGCCCCAGCATTTT.

At least ten counts were recorded for this clone. CDR3: CASSPGQANTEAFF. The CDR3, as DNA: TGTGCCAGCAGCCCAGGACAGGCGAACACTGAAGCTTTCTTT. This rearrangement joins TRBV5-4 to TRBJ1-1, with TRBD1 matching 7 bases. V lost 4 bases to trimming and J lost 1 base; unmatched junction nucleotides: 4. In germline, CDR1 is SGHNT, CDR2 YYREEE (reference sequence). The CDR3 length is 14 residues.

This clone was seen only a few times. The genes are TRBV28 and TRBJ2-7; 7 nucleotides line up with TRBD1. V shed 6 bases, J shed 7 bases, and the junction held 6 bases outside the gene matches. Germline V gene lookup returns CDR1 MDHEN and CDR2 SYDVKM. The CDR3 sequence is 12 residues long. The CDR3 DNA is TGTGCCAGCAGCCCTCCCAGGGGGGAGCAGTACTTC. Translated: CASSPPRGEQYF.

This clone was detected ten times or more. This CDR3 reads CASSQTAGAYEQYF. DNA of the CDR3: TGTGCCAGCAGCCAAACAGCGGGGGCCTACGAGCAGTACTTC. This chain uses TRBV3-1 with TRBJ2-7; 8 bases line up with TRBD2. The CDR3 has 14 residues. The V and J ends lost 2 bases and 2 bases, in that order; junction bases with no gene match: 2. CDR1 is LGHDT and CDR2 is YNNKEL in the germline V gene (reference sequence).

This clone appeared many times. This chain joins TRBV6-1 and TRBJ1-3, with D hard to call. From germline, CDR1 is MNHNS and CDR2 SASEGT. There are 13 residues in the CDR3. Trimming took off 8 bases at V and 2 bases at J, with 10 bases between the two ends. The chain's CDR3 is CASQTFAGNTIYF. The DNA of the CDR3 is TGTGCCAGCCAGACATTTGCTGGAAACACCATATATTTT.

This clone was picked up many times. V and J are TRBV20-1 and TRBJ1-4, with unresolved D. V lost 6 bases and J lost 7, with 9 bases in between. CDR3 length equals 11 residues. Germline V gene lookup returns CDR1 DFQATT and CDR2 SNEGSKA (reference sequence). CDR3 sequence: CSASTTEKLFF. The CDR3 nucleotides are TGCAGTGCAAGCACCACTGAAAAACTGTTTTTT.

The rearrangement uses TRBV3-1 and TRBJ1-1; D remains ambiguous. V lost 3 bases and J 5 bases, leaving 16 bases between the germline ends. CDR3 length: 15 residues. The germline V gene encodes CDR1 LGHDT and CDR2 YNNKEL (reference sequence). CDR3 nucleotides: TGTGCCAGCAGCCAGTGGCCCGGCGGCGGGACTGAAGCTTTCTTT. Protein sequence: CASSQWPGGGTEAFF.

Note on this clone: This may arise from a read error, as a much more abundant clone is one base away. V usage is TRBV2 and J usage is TRBJ1-4, with D uncertain. The CDR3 spans 12 residues. Germline CDR1 and CDR2: SNHLY and FYNNEI. This chain's CDR3 is CVSTPKDSKLFF. The CDR3, as DNA: TGTGTCAGCACGCCTAAAGATAGTAAACTGTTTTTT.

This clone was seen at least ten times. The chain joins TRBV5-6 to TRBJ2-7; D unclear. Germline lookup yields CDR1 SGHDT and CDR2 YYEEEE. V lost 2 bases and J lost 5, with 14 bases in between. This CDR3 is 14 amino acids long. CDR3 DNA: TGTGCCAGCAGCTTCACACGGAGAAGAGACGAGCAGTACTTC. Its protein product is CASSFTRRRDEQYF.

This clone counts as medium-sized (0.01 to 0.1%). This rearrangement joins TRBV20-1 to TRBJ2-7; the match to TRBD2 covers 7 bases. Germline V CDR1 and CDR2: DFQATT, SNEGSKA (reference sequence). This CDR3 has 15 residues. The V gene end was trimmed by 6 bases and the J gene end by 0 bases; junction bases not matched to a gene: 11. The CDR3 here is CSATSSLASSYEQYF. In DNA, the CDR3 is TGCAGTGCAACGTCGTCACTAGCGAGCTCCTACGAGCAGTACTTC.